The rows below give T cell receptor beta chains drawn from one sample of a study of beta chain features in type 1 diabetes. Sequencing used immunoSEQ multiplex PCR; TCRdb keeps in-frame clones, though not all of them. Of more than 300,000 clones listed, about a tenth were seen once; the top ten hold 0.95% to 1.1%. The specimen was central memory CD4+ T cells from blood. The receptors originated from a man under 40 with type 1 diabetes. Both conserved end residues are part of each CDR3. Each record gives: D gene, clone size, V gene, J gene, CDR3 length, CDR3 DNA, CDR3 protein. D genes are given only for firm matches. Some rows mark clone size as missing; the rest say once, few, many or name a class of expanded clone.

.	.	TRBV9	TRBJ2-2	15	TGTGCCAGCAGCGTAGGGTCCCAGAACACCGGGGAGCTGTTTTTT	CASSVGSQNTGELFF
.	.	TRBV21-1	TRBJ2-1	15	TGTGCCAGCAGCAGAGACAGGGGGACTGAAAATGAGCAGTTCTTC	CASSRDRGTENEQFF
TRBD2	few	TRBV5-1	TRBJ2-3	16	TGCGCCAGCAGCGAAAGCGGGGGGCCTGGCACAGATACGCAGTATTTT	CASSESGGPGTDTQYF
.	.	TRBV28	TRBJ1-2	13	TGTGCCAGCAGTGACAGTTCTAACTATGGCTACACCTTC	CASSDSSNYGYTF
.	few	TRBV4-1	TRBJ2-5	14	TGCGCCAGCAGCCAAGATCCTAGGCAAGAGACCCAGTACTTC	CASSQDPRQETQYF
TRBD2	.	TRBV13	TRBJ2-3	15	TGTGCCAGCAGCTCTAGCGGGACCAGGGCAGATACGCAGTATTTT	CASSSSGTRADTQYF
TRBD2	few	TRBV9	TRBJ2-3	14	TGTGCCAGCAGCCCGGGACTAAGCACAGATACGCAGTATTTT	CASSPGLSTDTQYF
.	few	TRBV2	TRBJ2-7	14	TGTGCCAGTCACGGGACGGGGCCAGTTTACGAGCAGTACTTC	CASHGTGPVYEQYF
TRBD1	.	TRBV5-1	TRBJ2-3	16	TGCGCCAGCAGCTCATTGGGACAGGGGAGCACAGATACGCAGTATTTT	CASSSLGQGSTDTQYF
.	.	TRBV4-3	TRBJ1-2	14	TGCGCCAGCAGCCAAGAATCCAGCGCCTATGGCTACACCTTC	CASSQESSAYGYTF
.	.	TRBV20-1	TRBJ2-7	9	TGCAGCACGGATTACGAGCAGTACTTC	CSTDYEQYF
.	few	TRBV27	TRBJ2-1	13	TGTGCCAGCAATTCCCGGCCCCAAGATGAGCAGTTCTTC	CASNSRPQDEQFF
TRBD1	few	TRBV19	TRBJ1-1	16	TGTGCCAGTAGCACTGGACAGGGTTTGATGAACACTGAAGCTTTCTTT	CASSTGQGLMNTEAFF
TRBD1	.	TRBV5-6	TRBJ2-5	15	TGTGCCAGCAGCTTGGGTACAGGGGGGAAAGAGACCCAGTACTTC	CASSLGTGGKETQYF
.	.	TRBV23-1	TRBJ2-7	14	TGCGCCAGCAGTCAGCGTTTAGGCTCCTACGAGCAGTACTTC	CASSQRLGSYEQYF
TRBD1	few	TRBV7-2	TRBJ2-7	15	TGTGCCAGCGGACCCGGACAGGGGAGCTCCTACGAGCAGTACTTC	CASGPGQGSSYEQYF
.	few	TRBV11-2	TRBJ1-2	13	TGTGCCAGCAGTCCTCATCCCCCCTATGGCTACACCTTC	CASSPHPPYGYTF
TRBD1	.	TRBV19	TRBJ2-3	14	TGTGCCAGTAGTGAGCAGGGGGCAGCAGATACGCAGTATTTT	CASSEQGAADTQYF
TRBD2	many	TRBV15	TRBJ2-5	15	TGTGCCACCAGCAGAGATAGCGGGGGGGAAGAGACCCAGTACTTC	CATSRDSGGEETQYF
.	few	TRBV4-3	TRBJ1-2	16	TGCGCCAGCAGCCCGTCGACCGGGACGGTGAACTATGGCTACACCTTC	CASSPSTGTVNYGYTF
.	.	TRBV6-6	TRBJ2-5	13	TGTGCCAGCAGGCACAGGTTGAGGGAGACCCAGTACTTC	CASRHRLRETQYF
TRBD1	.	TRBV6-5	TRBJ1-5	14	TGTGCCAGCAGTTCGGGACAGCTTACGCAGCCCCAGCATTTT	CASSSGQLTQPQHF
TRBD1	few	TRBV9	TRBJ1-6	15	TGTGCCAGCAGCGTAGAGGGGACAGGGGTTTTTCCCCTCCACTTT	CASSVEGTGVFPLHF
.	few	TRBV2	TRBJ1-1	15	TGTGCCAGCAGTGAACGGGAGACAGTGAACACTGAAGCTTTCTTT	CASSERETVNTEAFF
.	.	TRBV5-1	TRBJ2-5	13	TGCGCCAGCAGCTTGGCCTCGGGGGAGACCCAGTACTTC	CASSLASGETQYF
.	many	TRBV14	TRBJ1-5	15	TGTGCCAGCTCCATTTCTAGAGGGGGCAATCAGCCCCAGCATTTT	CASSISRGGNQPQHF
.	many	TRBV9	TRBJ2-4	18	TGTGCCAGCAGCGTAGCTTCACGGTTAGCATCTGGCAAAAACATTCAGTACTTC	CASSVASRLASGKNIQYF
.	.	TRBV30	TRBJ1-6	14	TGTGCCTGGAGTGACAGAGGGTTCGGTTCACCCCTCCACTTT	CAWSDRGFGSPLHF
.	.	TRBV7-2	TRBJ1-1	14	TGTGCCAGCAGCTCGGGACACCAGAACACTGAAGCTTTCTTT	CASSSGHQNTEAFF
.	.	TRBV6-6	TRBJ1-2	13	TGTGCCAGCAGGGTTCAGGACCCTTATGGCTACACCTTC	CASRVQDPYGYTF
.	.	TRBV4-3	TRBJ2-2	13	TGCGCCAGCAGCAGGGAGCACACCGGGGAGCTGTTTTTT	CASSREHTGELFF
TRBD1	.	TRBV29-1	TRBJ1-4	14	TGCAGCGTTGAGGGGACAGGGGGCTCTGAAAAACTGTTTTTT	CSVEGTGGSEKLFF
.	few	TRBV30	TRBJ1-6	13	TGTGCCTGGAGTGTAACAGGGAATTCACCCCTCCACTTT	CAWSVTGNSPLHF
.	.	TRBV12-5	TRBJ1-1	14	TGTGCTAGTGGTTCTCGGACAGTCAACACTGAAGCTTTCTTT	CASGSRTVNTEAFF
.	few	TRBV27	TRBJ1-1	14	TGTGCCAGCAGTTTATCACCCTCGGATCGTGAAGCTTTCTTT	CASSLSPSDREAFF
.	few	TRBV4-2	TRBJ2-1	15	TGTGCCAGCAGCCAAGATAGCGGCAGTTACAATGAGCAGTTCTTC	CASSQDSGSYNEQFF
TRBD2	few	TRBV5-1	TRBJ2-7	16	TGCGCCAGCAGCTTGGGATTCCAGCGGGGAATCTACGAGCAGTACTTC	CASSLGFQRGIYEQYF
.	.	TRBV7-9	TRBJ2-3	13	TGTGCCAGCAGCGCGGCAGACCGGGATACGCAGTATTTT	CASSAADRDTQYF
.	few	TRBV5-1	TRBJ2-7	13	TGCGCCAGCAGCTTGGCAGGGGTCAGCGAGCAGTACTTC	CASSLAGVSEQYF
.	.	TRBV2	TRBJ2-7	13	TGTGCCAGCATTACCAGGGTCTCCTACGAGCAGTACTTC	CASITRVSYEQYF